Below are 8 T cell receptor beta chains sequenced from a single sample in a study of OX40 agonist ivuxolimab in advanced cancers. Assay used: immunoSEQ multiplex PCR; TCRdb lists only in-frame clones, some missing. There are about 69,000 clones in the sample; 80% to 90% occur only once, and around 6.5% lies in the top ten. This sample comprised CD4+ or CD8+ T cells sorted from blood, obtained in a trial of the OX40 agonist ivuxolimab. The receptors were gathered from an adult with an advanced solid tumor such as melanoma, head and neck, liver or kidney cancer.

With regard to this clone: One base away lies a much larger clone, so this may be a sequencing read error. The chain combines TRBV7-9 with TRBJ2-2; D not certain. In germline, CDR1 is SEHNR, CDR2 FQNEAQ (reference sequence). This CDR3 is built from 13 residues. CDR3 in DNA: TGTGCCAGCAGCTTAGGGAACGCCGGGGAGCTGTTTTTT. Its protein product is CASSLGNAGELFF. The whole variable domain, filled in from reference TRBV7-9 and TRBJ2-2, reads DTGVSQNPRHKITKRGQNVTFRCDPISEHNRLYWYRQTLGQGPEFLTYFQNEAQLEKSRLLSDRFSAERPKGSFSTLEIQRTEQGDSAMYLCASSLGNAGELFFGEGSRLTVL.

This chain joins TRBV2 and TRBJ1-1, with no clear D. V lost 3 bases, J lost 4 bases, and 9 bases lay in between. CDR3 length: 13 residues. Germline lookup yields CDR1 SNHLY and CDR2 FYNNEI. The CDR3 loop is CASSDNWSTEAFF. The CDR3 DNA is TGTGCCAGCAGTGATAATTGGAGCACTGAAGCTTTCTTT.

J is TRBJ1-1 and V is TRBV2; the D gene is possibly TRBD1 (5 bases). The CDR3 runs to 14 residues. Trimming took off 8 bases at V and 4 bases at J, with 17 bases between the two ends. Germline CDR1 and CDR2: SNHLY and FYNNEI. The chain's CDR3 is CASSPSRGTTEAFF. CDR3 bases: TGTGCCAGCTCCCCTTCCCGCGGGACCACTGAAGCTTTCTTT.

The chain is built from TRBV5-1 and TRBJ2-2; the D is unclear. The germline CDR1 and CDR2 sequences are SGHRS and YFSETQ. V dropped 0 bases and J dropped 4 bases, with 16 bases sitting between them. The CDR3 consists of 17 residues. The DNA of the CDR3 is TGCGCCAGCAGCTTGGCCCCGGTATCGACCTCCACCGGGGAGCTGTTTTTT. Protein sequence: CASSLAPVSTSTGELFF. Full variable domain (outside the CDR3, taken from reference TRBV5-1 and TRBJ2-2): KAGVTQTPRYLIKTRGQQVTLSCSPISGHRSVSWYQQTPGQGLQFLFEYFSETQRNKGNFPGRFSGRQFSNSRSEMNVSTLELGDSALYLCASSLAPVSTSTGELFFGEGSRLTVL.

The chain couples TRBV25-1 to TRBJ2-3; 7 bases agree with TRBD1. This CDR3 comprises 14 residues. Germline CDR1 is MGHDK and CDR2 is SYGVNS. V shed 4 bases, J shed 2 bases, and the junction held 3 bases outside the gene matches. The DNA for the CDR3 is TGTGCCAGCAGTGGTGACAGGGCCACAGATACGCAGTATTTT. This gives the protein CASSGDRATDTQYF.

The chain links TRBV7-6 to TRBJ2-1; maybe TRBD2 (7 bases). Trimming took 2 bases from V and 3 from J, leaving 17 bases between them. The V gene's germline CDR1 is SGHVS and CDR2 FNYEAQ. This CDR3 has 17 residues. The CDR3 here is CASSLNAGARDYNEQFF. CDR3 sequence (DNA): TGTGCCAGCAGCTTAAACGCGGGGGCCAGGGACTACAATGAGCAGTTCTTC. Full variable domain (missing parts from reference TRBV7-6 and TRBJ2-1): GAGVSQSPRYKVTKRGQDVALRCDPISGHVSLYWYRQALGQGPEFLTYFNYEAQQDKSGLPNDRFSAERPEGSISTLTIQRTEQRDSAMYRCASSLNAGARDYNEQFFGPGTRLTVL.

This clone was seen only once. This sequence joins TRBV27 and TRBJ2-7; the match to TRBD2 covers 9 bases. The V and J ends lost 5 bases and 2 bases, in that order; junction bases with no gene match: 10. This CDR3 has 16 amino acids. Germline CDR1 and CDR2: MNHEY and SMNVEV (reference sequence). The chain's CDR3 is CASSLLSGGTTYEQYF. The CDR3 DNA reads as TGTGCCAGCAGTCTCCTAAGCGGGGGGACCACCTACGAGCAGTACTTC.

This chain's CDR3 is CASSIKDRGNTEAFF. The CDR3 coding sequence is TGTGCCAGTAGTATAAAGGACAGGGGGAACACTGAAGCTTTCTTT. This chain uses TRBV19 with TRBJ1-1, with 9 bases that match TRBD1. V was clipped by 2 bases and J by 1 base; unmatched bases: 2. From germline, CDR1 is LNHDA and CDR2 SQIVND (reference sequence). This CDR3 comprises 15 residues.